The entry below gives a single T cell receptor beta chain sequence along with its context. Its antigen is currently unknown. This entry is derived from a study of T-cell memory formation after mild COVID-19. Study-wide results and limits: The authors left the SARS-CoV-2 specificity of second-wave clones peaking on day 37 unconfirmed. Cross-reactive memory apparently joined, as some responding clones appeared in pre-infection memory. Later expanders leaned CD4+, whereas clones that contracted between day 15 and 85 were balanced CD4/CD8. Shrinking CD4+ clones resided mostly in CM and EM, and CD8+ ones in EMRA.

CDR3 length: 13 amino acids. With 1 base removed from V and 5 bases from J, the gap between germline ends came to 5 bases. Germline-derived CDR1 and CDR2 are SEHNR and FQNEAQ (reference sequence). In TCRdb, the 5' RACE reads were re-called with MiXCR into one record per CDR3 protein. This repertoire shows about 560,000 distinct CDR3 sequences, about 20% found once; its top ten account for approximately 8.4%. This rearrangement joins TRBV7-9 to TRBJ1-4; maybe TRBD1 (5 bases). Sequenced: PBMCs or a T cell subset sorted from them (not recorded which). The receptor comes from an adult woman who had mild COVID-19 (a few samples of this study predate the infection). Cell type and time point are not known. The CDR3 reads CASSLGDNEKLFF. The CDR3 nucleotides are TGTGCCAGCAGCTTAGGGGACAATGAAAAACTGTTTTTT.